These T cell receptor beta chains were read from a single sample in a study of cytotoxic CD8 clonotypes in ibrutinib-treated CLL. Assay: immunoSEQ multiplex PCR; the TCRdb copy retains only in-frame clones and omits some. Altogether about 140,000 clones are present, more than 85% being singletons, with the ten largest covering 10% to 14%. Sequences were derived from PBMCs, sampled after 12 months of ibrutinib treatment. These receptors were taken from a human donor with chronic lymphocytic leukemia. Both conserved end residues are part of each CDR3. A D gene is named only where the DNA matches it firmly.

18 | NA | TRBV27 | CASSLSDHRDWRTDTQYF
15 | TRBD1 | TRBV9 | CASSVETGGSYEQYF
13 | NA | TRBV4-3 | CASSQDATYEQYF
15 | NA | TRBV7-9 | CASPTTGTWGEKLFF
15 | NA | TRBV7-9 | CASLGGSGTSSEQYF
14 | NA | TRBV2 | CASMGKSWDNEQFF
15 | NA | TRBV28 | CASSLEGTGANVLTF
15 | NA | TRBV11-2 | CASSLDGRDAQPQHF
17 | NA | TRBV28 | CASSFLWGTSNTGELFF
14 | NA | TRBV12-5 | CASGLSMSTDTQYF
19 | TRBD2 | TRBV28 | CASQRRSSGRALGTDTQYF
13 | NA | TRBV7-9 | CASGIFSYNEQFF
15 | NA | TRBV9 | CASSEGESYRQPQHF